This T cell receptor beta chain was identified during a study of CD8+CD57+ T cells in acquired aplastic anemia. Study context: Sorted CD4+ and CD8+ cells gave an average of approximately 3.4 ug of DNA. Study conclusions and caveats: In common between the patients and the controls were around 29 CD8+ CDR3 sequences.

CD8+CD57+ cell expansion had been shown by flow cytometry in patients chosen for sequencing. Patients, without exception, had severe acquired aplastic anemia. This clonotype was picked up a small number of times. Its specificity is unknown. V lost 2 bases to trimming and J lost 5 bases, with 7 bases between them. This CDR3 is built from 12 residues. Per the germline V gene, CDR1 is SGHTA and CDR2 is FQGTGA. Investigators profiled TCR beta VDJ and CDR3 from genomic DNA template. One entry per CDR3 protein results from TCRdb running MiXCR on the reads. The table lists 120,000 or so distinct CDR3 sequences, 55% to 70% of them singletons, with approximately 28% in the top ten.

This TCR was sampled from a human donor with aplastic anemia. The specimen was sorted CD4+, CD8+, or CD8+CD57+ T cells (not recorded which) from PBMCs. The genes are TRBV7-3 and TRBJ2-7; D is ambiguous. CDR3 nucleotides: TGTGCCAGCAGCTTAGATCGGGACGAGCAGTACTTC. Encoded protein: CASSLDRDEQYF. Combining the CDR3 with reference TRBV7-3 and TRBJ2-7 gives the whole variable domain GAGVSQTPSNKVTEKGKYVELRCDPISGHTALYWYRQSLGQGPEFLIYFQGTGAADDSGLPNDRFFAVRPEGSVSTLKIQRTERGDSAVYLCASSLDRDEQYFGPGTRLTVT.